This TCR beta chain was recorded in a study of T-cell memory formation after mild COVID-19. Study observations and caveats: Day 15 to 85 contracting clones showed balanced CD4/CD8; day 15 to 37 expanders favored CD4+.

One entry per CDR3 protein results from TCRdb running MiXCR on the 5' RACE reads. The sample lists 89,000 or so distinct CDR3 sequences, roughly 12% seen once, with 41% in the top ten. V lost 5 bases, J lost 3 bases, and 13 bases lay in between. Germline assignment: CDR1 MDHEN and CDR2 SYDVKM. This CDR3 contains 14 residues. This clonotype turned up a few times. Its matching antigen is unknown. Material: PBMCs or a T cell subset sorted from them (not recorded which). This clonotype originated in a man between 18 and 29 years old who had mild COVID-19 (a few samples of this study predate the infection). Cell type and time point are not known. The rearrangement joins TRBV28 to TRBJ1-2, with a possible D match to TRBD1 (6 bases). CDR3 sequence reads: CASSPSTGYYGYTF. As DNA, the CDR3 is TGTGCCAGCAGTCCCTCGACAGGCTACTATGGCTACACCTTC.